The 7 T cell receptor beta chains below all came from one sample that was sequenced in a study of T cell repertoires in cytomegalovirus infection (dated by TCRdb to about 2019). The instrument was an Illumina HiSeq 1500. TCRdb reprocessing: public reads trimmed at Q25 with fastp, clones called with MiXCR, in-frame beta chains kept. Rows with one shared CDR3 protein collapse into an entry with the most common genes and DNA. In all, the sample holds nearly 550,000 distinct CDR3 sequences, and more than 15% of those were seen once. The top ten hold 20% to 30% of the sample. Sequencing was performed on CD8+ T cells from PBMCs. These receptor sequences come from a human donor in good health (CMV status not recorded). Some clones in this sample may be carry-over from other donors' samples.

This clonotype was observed a handful of times. This chain links TRBV28 with TRBJ2-7, with 13 bases matching TRBD2. The CDR3 loop spans 17 amino acids. Germline loops: CDR1 MDHEN, CDR2 SYDVKM. The trim removed 6 bases at V and 5 bases at J, leaving 13 bases unmatched. CDR3 amino acids: CASRAKAGLAGVHEQYF. DNA of the CDR3: TGTGCCAGCAGGGCCAAGGCCGGACTAGCGGGAGTACACGAGCAGTACTTC.

This clonotype has just a few counts. The CDR3, as DNA: TGTGCCACCAGTGATTTGGAGGCGGGGGCGCAGTATTTT. Its protein is CATSDLEAGAQYF. This chain joins TRBV24-1 and TRBJ2-3, with 7 bases fitting TRBD2. The ends lost 0 bases at V and 10 bases at J; junction bases unmatched: 3. CDR1 is KGHDR and CDR2 is SFDVKD in the germline V gene. The CDR3 has 13 residues.

This chain links TRBV11-2 with TRBJ2-7; 10 positions match TRBD1. V lost 4 bases, J lost 4 bases, and 4 bases stayed unmatched. The CDR3 loop spans 14 amino acids. The V gene's germline CDR1 is SGHAT and CDR2 FQNNGV. This chain's CDR3 is CASSWDRGDYEQYF. The CDR3 DNA is TGTGCCAGCAGCTGGGACAGGGGCGATTACGAGCAGTACTTC.

This clonotype has more than one count but fewer than ten. V and J are TRBV14 and TRBJ2-2, with D tentatively TRBD2 (6 bases). The CDR3 consists of 17 residues. Germline V gives CDR1 SGHDN, CDR2 FVKESK. V was clipped by 1 base and J by 0 bases, with 12 bases between them. This CDR3 reads CASSQVRLASNTGELFF. Here the CDR3 DNA reads TGTGCCAGCAGCCAAGTGAGGCTAGCGTCGAACACCGGGGAGCTGTTTTTT.

This clonotype was seen more than once but under ten times. CDR3 in DNA: TGTGCCAGCAGCTTGAAGGGAGAAAACTATGGCTACACCTTC. Translating gives CASSLKGENYGYTF. The chain couples TRBV5-5 to TRBJ1-2; D is ambiguous. CDR3 length equals 14 residues. CDR1 is SGHKS, CDR2 YYEKEE, per germline (reference sequence). Trimming cost V 1 base and J 2 bases, with 9 bases left between them.

The V and J genes are TRBV5-1 and TRBJ2-7, with a weak D call TRBD1 (5 bases). The germline CDR1 and CDR2 sequences are SGHRS and YFSETQ. The CDR3 runs to 16 residues. Between the trimmed V and J ends, which lost 0 bases and 1 base, there was a span of 14 bases. The CDR3 loop reads CASSLGTQAGSYEQYF. DNA for the CDR3: TGCGCCAGCAGCTTGGGGACACAGGCTGGGTCCTACGAGCAGTACTTC.

This clonotype was seen a handful of times. The chain uses TRBV6-5 and TRBJ1-5; tentatively, D is TRBD1 (5 bases). Trimming shortened V by 4 bases and J by 4 bases, and 14 bases separated the two germline ends. The CDR3 covers 15 residues. Looked up from germline, CDR1 is MNHEY and CDR2 is SVGAGI. The CDR3 DNA is TGTGCCAGCAGTTCAGGCAGGGTCCGGAATCAGCCCCAGCATTTT. Translating it yields CASSSGRVRNQPQHF.